Listed here are 13 T cell receptor beta chains from one sample, sequenced in a study of blood T cell repertoires in COVID-19 (dated by TCRdb to about 2020). Library preparation was by the immunoSEQ multiplex PCR assay. Not all clones reach the TCRdb copy of this immuneACCESS table, which keeps in-frame sequences only. Checked studies attribute under half of the gap to unresolved V genes and leave the rest unexplained. The table for this sample lists roughly 150,000 clones; approximately 84% of them were counted only once. Roughly 11% of the sample comes from the top ten. The material sequenced was peripheral blood. The receptors originated from a man in his 70s with active or convalescent COVID-19.

V is TRBV7-2 and J is TRBJ2-1; 14 bases match TRBD2. Germline values: CDR1 SGHTA, CDR2 FQGNSA. The CDR3 is 19 residues long. V shed 5 bases, J shed 4 bases, and the junction held 13 bases outside the gene matches. The CDR3 loop is CASSAGLAGALLSYNEQFF. The CDR3 DNA follows: TGTGCCAGCAGCGCGGGACTAGCGGGAGCCCTCCTCTCTTACAATGAGCAGTTCTTC.

The V call is TRBV18, the J call TRBJ2-3, with 7 nucleotides matching TRBD1. The CDR3 contains 14 residues. CDR1 and CDR2 from the germline V gene are KGHSH and LQKENI. J gave up 4 bases and V 3 bases, and 4 bases lay outside the gene matches. In nucleotides, the CDR3 is TGTGCCAGCTCACCGCCCGGGACAGCAGATACGCAGTATTTT. It codes for CASSPPGTADTQYF.

The rearrangement uses TRBV7-7 and TRBJ1-1; D gene uncertain. There are 13 residues in the CDR3. Germline V gene sequence: CDR1 SSHAT, CDR2 FNYEAQ (reference sequence). V was trimmed by 5 bases and J by 3 bases, leaving 10 bases between them. The DNA of the CDR3 is TGTGCCAGCAGCAGGTACAGTCACACTGAAGCTTTCTTT. It is translated as CASSRYSHTEAFF.

This clone was counted a few times. The J gene is TRBJ1-1, the V gene TRBV5-4; D call uncertain. Germline CDR1 and CDR2: SGHNT and YYREEE (reference sequence). V was clipped by 5 bases and J by 5 bases, with 10 bases between them. The CDR3 is 12 amino acids. CDR3 sequence (DNA): TGTGCCAGCAGTCATAGAGGGACTGAAGCTTTCTTT. Its translation: CASSHRGTEAFF.

This clone was found once. The junction departs from the called germline gene at one end, perhaps through a read error. The chain combines TRBV7-7 with TRBJ2-3; D perhaps matches TRBD2 (6 bases). The CDR3 has 16 residues. Germline assignment: CDR1 SSHAT and CDR2 FNYEAQ (reference sequence). CDR3 protein: CASSLGVGGGTDTQYF. In DNA form, the CDR3 reads TGTGCTAGCAGCTTAGGAGTTGGCGGGGGCACAGATACGCAGTATTTT.

This chain uses TRBV27 with TRBJ2-7, with 8 bases that match TRBD1. This CDR3 region has 15 residues. The germline V gene has CDR1 MNHEY and CDR2 SMNVEV (reference sequence). The V gene end was trimmed by 5 bases and the J gene end by 2 bases; junction bases not matched to a gene: 8. CDR3 residues: CASSIRQGIAYEQYF. CDR3 nucleotide sequence: TGTGCCAGCAGTATCCGACAGGGGATCGCCTACGAGCAGTACTTC.

The CDR3 DNA reads as TGTGCCAGCAGCTTCTTTCCAGGCGCCCCGGTAAATGAGCAGTTCTTC. It yields the protein CASSFFPGAPVNEQFF. The gene calls are TRBV5-4 and TRBJ2-1, with D unclear. Germline loops: CDR1 SGHNT, CDR2 YYREEE (reference sequence). V lost 2 bases and J lost 7, with 19 bases in between. This CDR3 spans 16 amino acids.

This chain links TRBV3-1 (or the pseudogene TRBV3-2) with TRBJ1-1; TRBD1 might be the D (5 bases). This CDR3 is 12 amino acids long. Germline lookup yields CDR1 LGHDT and CDR2 YNNKEL (reference sequence). Trimming removed 5 bases from V and 3 bases from J, with 7 bases in between. CDR3 loop: CASSIQDTEAFF. The CDR3 region has the DNA TGTGCCAGCAGCATACAGGACACTGAAGCTTTCTTT.

The chain uses TRBV15 and TRBJ2-1, with 8 bases aligning to TRBD2. This CDR3 contains 17 residues. Germline lookup yields CDR1 LNHNV and CDR2 YYDKDF (reference sequence). Trimming took 1 base from V and 7 from J; bases not matched to a gene: 12. The CDR3 DNA follows: TGTGCCACCAGCAGAGGAAAAGTAGCGGGACCGCTAAATGAGCAGTTCTTC. Translated, it gives CATSRGKVAGPLNEQFF. The variable domain in full, with the rest retrieved from reference TRBV15 and TRBJ2-1, is DAMVIQNPRYQVTQFGKPVTLSCSQTLNHNVMYWYQQKSSQAPKLLFHYYDKDFNNEADTPDNFQSRRPNTSFCFLDIRSPGLGDTAMYLCATSRGKVAGPLNEQFFGPGTRLTVL.

This chain uses TRBV11-2 with TRBJ2-6; TRBD2 matches at 7 bases. Unmatched junction bases numbered 0, after V lost 3 bases and J lost 1 base. Germline V gene lookup returns CDR1 SGHAT and CDR2 FQNNGV. The CDR3 spans 15 residues. In nucleotides, the CDR3 is TGTGCCAGCAGCTTCGGGGGGTCTGGGGCCAACGTCCTGACTTTC. Translation gives CASSFGGSGANVLTF.

The chain carries TRBV30 and TRBJ1-2; D gene uncertain. V was trimmed by 0 bases and J by 5 bases, leaving 10 bases between them. This CDR3 is 13 amino acids long. CDR1 and CDR2 (germline): GTSNPN, SVGIG (reference sequence). CDR3 sequence: CAWSVSGEYGYTF. In DNA, the CDR3 is TGTGCCTGGAGTGTATCTGGAGAGTATGGCTACACCTTC.

The chain combines TRBV4-3 with TRBJ2-7; D is undetermined. The germline V gene encodes CDR1 LGHNA and CDR2 YSLEER. CDR3 length: 16 amino acids. V was trimmed by 0 bases and J by 1 base, leaving 13 bases between them. In nucleotides, the CDR3 is TGCGCCAGCAGCCAAGATTTTCCAGGCCCTTCCTACGAGCAGTACTTC. Protein: CASSQDFPGPSYEQYF.

The V and J genes are TRBV30 and TRBJ1-1; tentative D call: TRBD1 (5 bases). This CDR3 is built from 16 residues. V was pared by 2 bases and J by 6 bases, with 22 bases between. Germline V gives CDR1 GTSNPN, CDR2 SVGIG (reference sequence). CDR3 region: CAWSTRLAGPGAEAFF. The CDR3 DNA reads as TGTGCCTGGAGTACGAGATTGGCAGGGCCGGGCGCTGAAGCTTTCTTT. The variable domain in full, completed from reference TRBV30 and TRBJ1-1, reads SQTIHQWPATLVQPVGSPLSLECTVEGTSNPNLYWYRQAAGRGLQLLFYSVGIGQISSEVPQNLSASRPQDRQFILSSKKLLLSDSGFYLCAWSTRLAGPGAEAFFGQGTRLTVV.